One sample yielded the 32 T cell receptor beta chains listed below, sequenced in a study of response to subunit inactivated influenza vaccine. From the RT-PCR reads, TCRdb called clonotypes with MiXCR, one entry per CDR3 protein. The profile shows approximately 530,000 distinct CDR3 sequences, 13% of them singletons. The material was PBMCs from blood, obtained 45 days after vaccination. The receptors stem from a man aged 50 to 60 who received an inactivated influenza vaccine.

This clonotype occurred a few times. The chain joins TRBV21-1 to TRBJ1-1. TRBV21-1 represents a pseudogene. There are 15 residues in the CDR3. Here the CDR3 DNA reads TGTGCCAGCAGCAAACTAGCGGGGGTCTACACTGAAGCTTTCTTT. This translates into CASSKLAGVYTEAFF.

This clonotype was seen ten or more times. The genes are TRBV20-1 and TRBJ1-1, with a tentative D call TRBD1 (6 bases). CDR3 length equals 12 residues. CDR1 and CDR2 (germline): DFQATT, SNEGSKA (reference sequence). The V end was cut by 5 bases, the J end by 3 bases, with 10 bases between. This chain's CDR3 is CSAGGGDTEAFF. The DNA of the CDR3 is TGCAGTGCTGGAGGGGGAGACACTGAAGCTTTCTTT.

In this sample, this clonotype turned up a few times. The CDR3 protein is CSARTGLAGGDEQFF. The CDR3 nucleotides are TGCAGTGCTAGAACAGGACTAGCCGGGGGCGATGAGCAGTTCTTC. This rearrangement joins TRBV20-1 to TRBJ2-1, with 8 bases fitting TRBD2. This CDR3 contains 15 residues. V gave up 2 bases and J gave up 8 bases; unmatched junction bases: 11. The germline V gene encodes CDR1 DFQATT and CDR2 SNEGSKA (reference sequence).

The table lists this clonotype with many counts. The rearrangement links TRBV10-3 to TRBJ2-7, with 9 bases fitting TRBD1. Trimming removed 6 bases from V and 3 bases from J; junction bases left unmatched: 6. Germline V gene lookup returns CDR1 ENHRY and CDR2 SYGVKD. CDR3 length: 14 residues. The CDR3 is CAIRPGQGIYEQYF. The CDR3 DNA sequence: TGTGCCATCAGGCCAGGACAGGGGATCTACGAGCAGTACTTC.

In this sample, this clonotype turned up a few times. The chain has TRBV10-3 and TRBJ1-1; D remains unclear. The CDR3 loop spans 13 amino acids. V was trimmed by 5 bases and J by 0 bases, leaving 7 bases between them. In germline, CDR1 is ENHRY, CDR2 SYGVKD. Here the CDR3 DNA reads TGTGCCATCAGTAATAGCTTGAACACTGAAGCTTTCTTT. It is translated as CAISNSLNTEAFF.

The table lists this clonotype with many counts. This chain connects TRBV20-1 to TRBJ1-1; tentatively, D is TRBD1 (5 bases). The CDR3 has 13 amino acids. The germline V and J ends were trimmed by 0 bases and 7 bases, with 12 bases remaining between them. Germline values: CDR1 DFQATT, CDR2 SNEGSKA (reference sequence). The DNA for the CDR3 is TGCAGTGCTAGAGATAGCAGGGTCGGTGAAGCTTTCTTT. This gives the protein CSARDSRVGEAFF.

The rearrangement uses TRBV7-2 and TRBJ1-5; D is ambiguous. This CDR3 spans 15 amino acids. The V end was cut by 2 bases, the J end by 2 bases, with 10 bases between. CDR1 and CDR2 (germline): SGHTA, FQGNSA. The CDR3 loop reads CASSLRRSGNQPQHF. The CDR3 DNA reads TGTGCCAGCAGCTTACGAAGGTCGGGCAATCAGCCCCAGCATTTT.

This clonotype was recorded a few times. The J gene is TRBJ1-2, the V gene TRBV10-3; D is ambiguous. The CDR3 extends over 16 amino acids. The V gene lost 0 bases and the J gene lost 4 bases, with 15 bases spanning the gap. CDR1 is ENHRY, CDR2 SYGVKD, per germline. The CDR3 spells CAISESDASVGYGYTF. The DNA of the CDR3 is TGTGCCATCAGTGAGTCGGATGCCTCGGTAGGCTATGGCTACACCTTC.

In this sample, this clonotype turned up a few times. V gene TRBV4-3 combines with J gene TRBJ2-7, with a tentative D call TRBD2 (7 bases). V was clipped by 5 bases and J by 3 bases, with 17 bases between them. The CDR3 length is 15 residues. Germline V gene sequence: CDR1 LGHNA, CDR2 YSLEER. CDR3 coding DNA: TGCGCCAGCAGCTCGCATCGGGGGGCGGGCTACGAGCAGTACTTC. Amino acids: CASSSHRGAGYEQYF.

The chain recombines TRBV12-3 or TRBV12-4 with TRBJ2-6, with no clear D. The germline V and J ends were trimmed by 10 bases and 0 bases, with 16 bases remaining between them. The CDR3 sequence is 16 residues long. CDR3: CATRNRTTSGANVLTF. In nucleotides, the CDR3 is TGTGCCACGAGGAACAGAACCACCTCTGGGGCCAACGTCCTGACTTTC.

A few counts support this clonotype. J is TRBJ2-1 and V is TRBV4-1; D ambiguous. V was pared by 2 bases and J by 6 bases, with 5 bases between. The CDR3 is 12 residues long. Germline V lookup: CDR1 MGHRA, CDR2 YSYEKL. The CDR3, as DNA: TGCGCCAGCAGCCAACTTAGCAATGAGCAGTTCTTC. Translated: CASSQLSNEQFF.

This clonotype has at least ten counts. V and J are TRBV10-3 and TRBJ2-5; D is perhaps TRBD1 (6 bases). Germline CDR1 ENHRY, CDR2 SYGVKD. V was clipped by 6 bases and J by 0 bases, with 17 bases between them. CDR3 length: 16 amino acids. CDR3 DNA: TGTGCCATCAGCCTTAGCCCTAGGACAGACCAAGAGACCCAGTACTTC. Translation: CAISLSPRTDQETQYF.

There are a few counts of this clonotype. V usage is TRBV3-1 and J usage is TRBJ2-7; the D gene is possibly TRBD1 (5 bases). Trimming left V 1 base short and J 3 bases short, with 7 bases between. The CDR3 consists of 13 residues. Looked up from germline, CDR1 is LGHDT and CDR2 is YNNKEL (reference sequence). The CDR3 DNA reads TGTGCCAGCAGCCAAGGGACATACTACGAGCAGTACTTC. This translates into CASSQGTYYEQYF.

This clonotype was picked up many times. The chain couples TRBV5-4 to TRBJ2-1; 8 bases are shared with TRBD2. CDR1 SGHNT and CDR2 YYREEE come from the germline V gene (reference sequence). Trimming removed 0 bases from V and 0 bases from J; junction bases left unmatched: 11. The CDR3 covers 19 residues. The CDR3: CASSLGGFTSGLSYNEQFF. As DNA, the CDR3 is TGTGCCAGCAGCTTGGGGGGTTTCACTAGCGGACTCTCCTACAATGAGCAGTTCTTC.

Notes on this clonotype: One base separates it from a far larger clone, so it is likely a read error. The V call is TRBV12-3 or TRBV12-4, the J call TRBJ2-2, with 11 bases fitting TRBD1. The CDR3 covers 15 residues. CDR3 loop: CASSLGTGGTGGLFF. The CDR3 region has the DNA TGTGCCAGCAGTTTAGGGACAGGGGGCACCGGGGGGCTGTTTTTT.

V and J are TRBV5-1 and TRBJ2-5; 7 nucleotides line up with TRBD1. From germline, CDR1 is SGHRS and CDR2 YFSETQ. The CDR3 consists of 16 residues. V lost 3 bases and J lost 0; bases outside the gene matches: 8. The CDR3 here is CASSWRGRGYQETQYF. CDR3 nucleotide sequence: TGCGCCAGCAGCTGGAGAGGCAGGGGGTACCAAGAGACCCAGTACTTC.

At least ten counts were recorded for this clonotype. The J gene is TRBJ2-1, the V gene TRBV7-9, with 13 nucleotides matching TRBD2. Germline V gene lookup returns CDR1 SEHNR and CDR2 FQNEAQ (reference sequence). V lost 4 bases, J lost 7 bases, and 1 base stayed unmatched. This CDR3 contains 14 residues. The CDR3, as DNA: TGTGCCAGCAGCTCGACTAGCGGGAGGAATGAGCAGTTCTTC. It is translated as CASSSTSGRNEQFF.

On this clonotype itself: A much larger clone lies a single base off, so this may be a read error. This CDR3 fails to terminate in the conserved phenylalanine or tryptophan, so it likely reflects a read error. This chain links TRBV5-1 with TRBJ2-3; D is uncertain. V was trimmed by 4 bases and J by 1 base, leaving 13 bases between them. The CDR3 runs 15 residues. Germline V gene data show CDR1 as SGHRS and CDR2 as YFSETQ. The CDR3, as DNA: TGCGCCAGCAGCACCCTACTCCGACGCACAGATACGCAGTATCTT. Protein product: CASSTLLRRTDTQYL.

This clonotype was picked up many times. The chain recombines TRBV5-1 with TRBJ2-1; TRBD2 might be the D (5 bases). This CDR3 has 13 residues. Germline CDR1 and CDR2: SGHRS and YFSETQ. V was shortened by 4 bases and J by 7 bases, with 12 bases between the two germline ends. The CDR3 protein is CASSNPRGNEQFF. CDR3 coding DNA: TGCGCCAGCAGCAACCCAAGAGGGAATGAGCAGTTCTTC.

This clonotype was counted ten times or more. The chain recombines TRBV20-1 with TRBJ2-2; TRBD1 matches 7 bases. Germline V gene sequence: CDR1 DFQATT, CDR2 SNEGSKA (reference sequence). CDR3 size: 16 residues. V shed 3 bases, J shed 5 bases, and the junction held 12 bases outside the gene matches. Written as DNA, the CDR3 is TGCAGTGCTAGGAGCCCCAGGGGGATCTGGACCGGGGAGCTGTTTTTT. Its translation: CSARSPRGIWTGELFF.

This clonotype occurred many times. The rearrangement joins TRBV29-1 to TRBJ2-1; 8 positions match TRBD1. With 1 base clipped from V and 4 bases from J, the junction kept 3 bases outside the gene matches. The CDR3 sequence is 14 residues long. The germline CDR1 and CDR2 sequences are SQVTM and ANQGSEA. The chain's CDR3 is CSVEARGPYNEQFF. The CDR3, as DNA: TGCAGCGTTGAAGCCAGGGGGCCTTACAATGAGCAGTTCTTC.

This clonotype came up many times. This chain links TRBV4-1 with TRBJ1-4, with unresolved D. Trimming cost V 4 bases and J 5 bases, with 14 bases left between them. From germline, CDR1 is MGHRA and CDR2 YSYEKL. The CDR3 spans 15 residues. Here the CDR3 DNA reads TGCGCCAGCAGCCGAATAGGAGTATTAAATGAAAAACTGTTTTTT. Its translation is CASSRIGVLNEKLFF.

V is TRBV4-1 and J is TRBJ1-2; D not certain. The germline V gene encodes CDR1 MGHRA and CDR2 YSYEKL. CDR3 length: 15 residues. V lost 0 bases to trimming and J lost 0 bases, with 8 bases between them. This CDR3 is CASSQEGRPNYGYTF. The CDR3 nucleotides are TGCGCCAGCAGCCAAGAGGGGAGACCTAACTATGGCTACACCTTC.

As to this clonotype: One base away lies a much larger clone, so this may be a sequencing read error. The rearrangement uses TRBV12-3 or TRBV12-4 and TRBJ2-3; 9 nucleotides agree with TRBD2. The CDR3 contains 17 residues. The DNA for the CDR3 is TGTGCCCGCAGCTCCCTATTAGAGCGGGGGGACACAGATACGCAGTATTTT. It is translated as CARSSLLERGDTDTQYF.

V is TRBV12-3 or TRBV12-4 and J is TRBJ1-5; D is unclear. This CDR3 comprises 17 residues. V dropped 5 bases and J dropped 0 bases, with 17 bases sitting between them. The CDR3 spells CASSLGVRPGSNQPQHF. CDR3 coding DNA: TGTGCCAGCAGTCTCGGGGTCCGCCCGGGTAGCAATCAGCCCCAGCATTTT.

The gene calls are TRBV10-2 and TRBJ2-3; no reliable D call. This CDR3 is 12 amino acids long. The germline V gene encodes CDR1 WSHSY and CDR2 SAAADI. The V and J ends lost 8 bases and 2 bases respectively, with 8 bases between them. The CDR3: CASALSTDTQYF. CDR3 nucleotides: TGCGCCAGCGCCCTTTCCACAGATACGCAGTATTTT.

This rearrangement joins TRBV24-1 to TRBJ2-1, with D possibly TRBD1 on 5 matching bases. The CDR3 is made up of 14 amino acids. Germline V gene sequence: CDR1 KGHDR, CDR2 SFDVKD. V was pared by 5 bases and J by 5 bases, with 12 bases between. Here the CDR3 DNA reads TGTGCCACCAGTGGGGTGGGGCCGCACAATGAGCAGTTCTTC. This translates into CATSGVGPHNEQFF.

The chain combines TRBV6-1 with TRBJ1-6, with D unresolved. The CDR3 sequence is 14 residues long. The germline V gene has CDR1 MNHNS and CDR2 SASEGT. Trimming left V 7 bases short and J 7 bases short, with 14 bases between. CDR3 coding DNA: TGTGCCAGCAAGGCCCCTGGCCTCAATTCACCCCTCCACTTT. The encoded protein is CASKAPGLNSPLHF.

This clonotype came up many times. The chain is built from TRBV5-4 and TRBJ2-7; maybe TRBD1 (8 bases). The CDR3 runs to 15 residues. V was pared by 7 bases and J by 5 bases, with 22 bases between. Germline V lookup: CDR1 SGHNT, CDR2 YYREEE (reference sequence). The DNA for the CDR3 is TGTGCCAGCGGCGCAAACAGGGGGGGGTTTGACGAGCAGTACTTC. This gives the protein CASGANRGGFDEQYF.

This clonotype was seen a few times. This chain connects TRBV5-1 to TRBJ2-3; D is ambiguous. V was cut by 4 bases and J by 3 bases, with 9 bases left in between. Germline-derived CDR1 and CDR2 are SGHRS and YFSETQ. The CDR3 loop spans 13 amino acids. In DNA, the CDR3 is TGCGCCAGCAGCCAGACACGTACAGATACGCAGTATTTT. Encoded protein: CASSQTRTDTQYF.

This clonotype was recorded many times. The gene calls are TRBV29-1 and TRBJ2-1; D is possibly TRBD2 (6 bases). The CDR3 has 10 residues. Trimming took off 7 bases at V and 9 bases at J, with 10 bases between the two ends. Germline lookup yields CDR1 SQVTM and CDR2 ANQGSEA. Here the CDR3 reads CSGGTREQFF. The DNA of the CDR3 is TGCAGCGGCGGGACTCGTGAGCAGTTCTTC.

The chain couples TRBV12-3 or TRBV12-4 to TRBJ1-4; D not resolved. V was clipped by 6 bases and J by 5 bases, with 7 bases between them. This CDR3 region has 12 residues. The CDR3: CASRFPNEKLFF. The CDR3 DNA sequence: TGTGCCAGCAGGTTCCCGAATGAAAAACTGTTTTTT.